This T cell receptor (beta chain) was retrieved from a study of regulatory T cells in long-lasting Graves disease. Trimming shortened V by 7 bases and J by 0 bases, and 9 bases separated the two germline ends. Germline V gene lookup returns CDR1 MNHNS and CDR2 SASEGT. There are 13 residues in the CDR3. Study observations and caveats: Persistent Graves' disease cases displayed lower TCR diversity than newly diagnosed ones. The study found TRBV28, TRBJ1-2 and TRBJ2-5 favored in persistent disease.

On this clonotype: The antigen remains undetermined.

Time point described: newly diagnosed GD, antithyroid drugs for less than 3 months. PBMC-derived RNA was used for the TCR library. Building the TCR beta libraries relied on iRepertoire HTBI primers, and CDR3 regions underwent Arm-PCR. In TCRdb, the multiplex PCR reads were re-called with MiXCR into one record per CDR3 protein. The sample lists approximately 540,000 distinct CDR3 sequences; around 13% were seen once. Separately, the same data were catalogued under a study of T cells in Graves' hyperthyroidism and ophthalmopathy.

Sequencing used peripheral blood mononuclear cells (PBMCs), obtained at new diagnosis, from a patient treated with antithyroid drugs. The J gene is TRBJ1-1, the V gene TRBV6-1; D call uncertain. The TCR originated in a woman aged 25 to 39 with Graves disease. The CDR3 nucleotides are TGTGCCAGCACCGAAGCAGTGAACACTGAAGCTTTCTTT. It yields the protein CASTEAVNTEAFF.